Listed below are T cell receptor beta chains from one sample, sequenced in a study of long-term antiretroviral therapy in people with HIV. The protocol was immunoSEQ multiplex PCR, while the TCRdb copy is restricted to in-frame clones and leaves out a portion. The sample comprises about 25,000 clones, roughly 79% of which are singletons, and over 8.5% rests with the top ten. The sample in question was unsorted PBMCs, obtained 2.1 years after starting antiretroviral therapy. The receptors originated from a man in his thirties or forties with HIV. Each CDR3 is given with its conserved first and last residue. The order of the fields is D gene, V gene, clone size, J gene, CDR3 DNA, CDR3 protein. The D gene is left open where the match is weak. Not every row has a clone size; where given, it reads once, few, many or a size class.

>NA|TRBV21-1|NA|TRBJ2-4
TGTGCCAGCCCAGAGGGGGGGCGGGGTCCCTTTGGTGACATTCAGTACTTC
CASPEGGRGPFGDIQYF
>NA|TRBV19|NA|TRBJ2-7
TGTGCCAGTAGTATAGATCTGGGGGAGAGGCCCTACGAGCAGTACTTC
CASSIDLGERPYEQYF
>NA|TRBV30|NA|TRBJ2-3
TGTGCCTGGAGCGCAGCGGACTGGAGAACAGATACGCAGTATTTT
CAWSAADWRTDTQYF
>NA|TRBV6-1|NA|TRBJ1-3
TGTGCCAGCTCGGCCATCTCTGGAAACACCATATATTTT
CASSAISGNTIYF
>TRBD1|TRBV27|few|TRBJ2-7
TGTGCCAGCAGTACTAAGGACAGGGGGCCCTACGAGCAGTACTTC
CASSTKDRGPYEQYF
>TRBD1|TRBV6-1|NA|TRBJ1-4
TGTGCCAGCAGGCTGGACAGGGGTAATGAAAAACTGTTTTTT
CASRLDRGNEKLFF
>TRBD1|TRBV19|NA|TRBJ2-7
TGTGCCAGTAGTCAGATCGGGACAGGGATCTACGAGCAGTACTTC
CASSQIGTGIYEQYF
>NA|TRBV20-1|few|TRBJ2-7
TGCAGTGCTAGGGTCGTCTACGAGCAGTACTTC
CSARVVYEQYF
>TRBD2|TRBV13|NA|TRBJ2-1
TGTGCCAGCAGCTTAGGTGAACTAGCGTCGGCCAATGAGCAGTTCTTC
CASSLGELASANEQFF
>NA|TRBV30|NA|TRBJ1-1
TGTGCCTGGAGTTTCAGGACAATTATGAACACTGAAGCTTTCTTT
CAWSFRTIMNTEAFF
>TRBD1|TRBV6-1|NA|TRBJ2-2
TGTGCCAGCAGCGCCGGGACAGGGGGCACCGGGGAGCTGTTTTTT
CASSAGTGGTGELFF
>TRBD1|TRBV5-1|NA|TRBJ2-7
TGCGCCAGCAGCGCCCGACAGGGGGCCCCTGACGAGCAGTACTTC
CASSARQGAPDEQYF
>NA|TRBV6-1|NA|TRBJ2-7
TGTGCCAGCAGTGAAATGCGGCCAGGGGTCGGCGAGCAGTACTTC
CASSEMRPGVGEQYF
>NA|TRBV6-6|NA|TRBJ1-1
TGTGCCATTTCTTCGACAGACTCGAACACTGAAGCTTTCTTT
CAISSTDSNTEAFF
>TRBD2|TRBV5-1|NA|TRBJ2-1
TGCGCCAGCAGCTGGACTAGCGGGACGCGTGGGGATGAGCAGTTCTTC
CASSWTSGTRGDEQFF
>TRBD1|TRBV5-1|NA|TRBJ1-4
TGCGCCAGCAGCCTATGGACAGGGACTAATGAAAAACTGTTTTTT
CASSLWTGTNEKLFF
>TRBD1|TRBV7-3|once|TRBJ1-2
TGTGCCAGCAGTCCCGGACAGGGGGCCCCCGCCTATGGCTACACCTTC
CASSPGQGAPAYGYTF
>NA|TRBV9|NA|TRBJ2-1
TGTGCCAGCAGCGTAGGGACGGGGAATGAGCAGTTCTTC
CASSVGTGNEQFF
>NA|TRBV5-1|NA|TRBJ2-7
TGCGCCAGCAGGCATGCAGGGACTTCCTACGAGCAGTACTTC
CASRHAGTSYEQYF
>TRBD2|TRBV15|NA|TRBJ2-7
TGTGCCACCAGCAGAGGTAGCGGGAGGTACGAGCAGTACTTC
CATSRGSGRYEQYF
>TRBD1|TRBV27|NA|TRBJ2-4
TGTGCCAGCAGTTTGACAGGGGAAAACATTCAGTACTTC
CASSLTGENIQYF
>NA|TRBV2|NA|TRBJ1-6
TGTGCCAGCAGTGAAATCCAGACTCCCCACTTT
CASSEIQTPHF
>NA|TRBV18|few|TRBJ1-2
TGTGCCAGCTCACCCCTAGGGGGAATCTATGGCTACACCTTC
CASSPLGGIYGYTF
>TRBD1|TRBV4-2|NA|TRBJ2-1
TGTGCCAGCAGCCAAACAGGGGGCTCCTACAATGAGCAGTTCTTC
CASSQTGGSYNEQFF
>TRBD1|TRBV30|NA|TRBJ1-2
TGTGCCTGGAGAGTTGACAGGGGGAGTCTAGGCTACACCTTC
CAWRVDRGSLGYTF
>NA|TRBV6-6|once|TRBJ2-7
TGTGCCAGCAGTTACTCGATTGCGGAATACGAGCAGTACTTC
CASSYSIAEYEQYF
>NA|TRBV29-1|NA|TRBJ2-5
TGCAGCGTTGTGCAGGGAGACGAGACCCAGTACTTC
CSVVQGDETQYF
>TRBD2|TRBV15|NA|TRBJ2-5
TGTGCCACCAGCACGGGACTAGCGGCGTACCAAGAGACCCAGTACTTC
CATSTGLAAYQETQYF
>TRBD2|TRBV13|NA|TRBJ2-7
TGTGCCAGCAGCTTAGAAACTAGCGGGTCCTACGAGCAGTACTTC
CASSLETSGSYEQYF
>NA|TRBV18|NA|TRBJ2-1
TGTGCCAGCTCACCACAAGCGGGTCACTACAATGAGCAGTTCTTC
CASSPQAGHYNEQFF
>NA|TRBV19|NA|TRBJ1-4
TGTGCCAGTAGTATGGGGGGGACCCGCGGGGAAAAACTGTTTTTT
CASSMGGTRGEKLFF
>TRBD2|TRBV15|NA|TRBJ2-2
TGTGCCACCAGCGCCCAGGGACTAGCTGACACCGGGGAGCTGTTTTTT
CATSAQGLADTGELFF
>NA|TRBV6-5|NA|TRBJ2-2
TGTGCCAGCAGTCTACCCGGGGCCGGGGAGCTGTTTTTT
CASSLPGAGELFF
>NA|TRBV28|NA|TRBJ1-1
TGTGCCAGCAGTTCTACAGGGTTGGACACTGAAGCTTTCTTT
CASSSTGLDTEAFF
>NA|TRBV6-1|NA|TRBJ2-5
TGTGCCAGCTTGGGACACTTTCTGTACCAAGAGACCCAGTACTTC
CASLGHFLYQETQYF
>TRBD1|TRBV30|NA|TRBJ1-6
TGTGCCTGGAGCCGACTGACAGGGTTGGATGCACCCCTCCACTTT
CAWSRLTGLDAPLHF
>TRBD2|TRBV5-1|NA|TRBJ2-1
TGCGCCAGCAGCTTTAGCGGGAGGGCCGAAAGTGAGCAGTTCTTC
CASSFSGRAESEQFF
>NA|TRBV7-9|NA|TRBJ2-3
TGTGCCAGCAGGCAGGCCCAGGTAGATACGCAGTATTTT
CASRQAQVDTQYF
>NA|TRBV4-3|NA|TRBJ2-7
TGCGCCAGCAGCCAAGAGGTCGACTTTCTCTACGAGCAGTACTTC
CASSQEVDFLYEQYF
>NA|TRBV2|NA|TRBJ2-3
TGTGCCAGCAGTGAACGGCTAGCTGGAGATACGCAGTATTTT
CASSERLAGDTQYF
>TRBD1|TRBV11-2|NA|TRBJ2-7
TGTGCCGGTATGCGGACAGGGGGCGGCGAGCAGTACTTC
CAGMRTGGGEQYF
>TRBD2|TRBV19|few|TRBJ2-7
TGTGCCAGTAGTGGTCTAGCGGGATTCTACGAGCAGTACTTC
CASSGLAGFYEQYF
>NA|TRBV2|NA|TRBJ2-5
TGTGCCAGCAGTGACAGGGAGACCCAGTACTTC
CASSDRETQYF
>TRBD1|TRBV5-4|NA|TRBJ1-2
TGTGCCAGCAGCTTGAGGGGGCTAGGTGGCTACACCTTC
CASSLRGLGGYTF
>NA|TRBV7-6|NA|TRBJ2-5
TGTGCCAGCAGCTTAGCAGGAACTCAAGAGACCCAGTACTTC
CASSLAGTQETQYF
>TRBD2|TRBV2|NA|TRBJ2-2
TGTGCCAGCTCCGGACTAGCGTGGGCCGGGGAGCTGTTTTTT
CASSGLAWAGELFF
>NA|TRBV2|NA|TRBJ2-7
TGTGCCAGCAGGGGCCCGACAGGCCCCTACGAGCAGTACTTC
CASRGPTGPYEQYF
>TRBD1|TRBV19|NA|TRBJ2-4
TGTGCCAGTACCGACACAGGGGGGCTAGCCAAAAACATTCAGTACTTC
CASTDTGGLAKNIQYF
>NA|TRBV28|NA|TRBJ1-2
TGTGCCAGCAGGAAGGGCTGGGAGGGGGGCTCTAACTATGGCTACACCTTC
CASRKGWEGGSNYGYTF
>TRBD2|TRBV30|few|TRBJ2-3
TGTGCCTGGAGTGTTTACGGGAGGCCAGATACGCAGTATTTT
CAWSVYGRPDTQYF
>NA|TRBV5-4|NA|TRBJ2-7
TGTGCCAGCAGCCCGCTCCAAGGGGGCTACGAGCAGTACTTC
CASSPLQGGYEQYF
>NA|TRBV6-1|NA|TRBJ2-1
TGTGCCAGCAGTGAAGCGCCAGCGGGCTCCTACAATGAGCAGTTCTTC
CASSEAPAGSYNEQFF
>NA|TRBV5-6|few|TRBJ1-2
TGTGCCAGCAGCTTGGACCTAAGCACGGACTATGGCTACACCTTC
CASSLDLSTDYGYTF
>NA|TRBV11-2|NA|TRBJ2-7
TGTGCCAGCAGCTTAGAAGGGCCTGGGGTCTACGAGCAGTACTTC
CASSLEGPGVYEQYF
>NA|TRBV2|NA|TRBJ1-2
TGTGCCATCCCGGGACGACAGGTCAATGGCTACACCTTC
CAIPGRQVNGYTF